This T cell receptor beta chain was observed in a study of blood T cell repertoires in COVID-19 (dated by TCRdb to the early 2020s). Background on the whole study: Samples covering the acute and convalescent phases of COVID-19 were provided by collaborators in the United States, Italy and Spain. The prospective study material was composed of cDNA or gDNA derived from T cells, B-cell-depleted T cells, or PBMCs. A freely available public database, intended as a resource for researchers studying the immune response to SARS-CoV-2, is where the repertoires were released. Samples were obtained from the ongoing ImmuneRACE study (first 160 participants) and from 1,000 to 1,500 subjects provided by 6 global collaborators. Deeply sampled blood TCRbeta repertoires from subjects exposed to, actively infected with, or recovered from COVID-19 were included in the dataset. The sample metadata nearly always contained a de-identified subject ID, COVID-19 status, age in years and sex. HLA class I and class II types, where available, came from metadata supplied by the sample provider rather than from assay-based typing.

General findings and caveats noted by the study authors: The quantity of clinical and demographic metadata differed by source and by participant and was supplied without curation.

TCRbeta CDR3 regions were amplified from genomic DNA using the immunoSEQ Assay, a bias-controlled multiplex PCR. The original pipeline was this. Nucleated cell counts per sample were estimated from amplification of reference gene primers within the assay. To quantify the absolute abundance of each unique TCRbeta CDR3 rearrangement, sequence reads were collapsed and filtered. For each sample, productive Simpson clonality was calculated as the square root of Simpson's diversity index over productive rearrangements. TCRdb stores this immuneACCESS table with in-frame sequences only. Part of the clones is absent; in the studies checked, under half of the shortfall reflects unresolved V genes, and no reason is known for the rest. For V, J and clone size, that table is used; D and trimming come from the DNA. Across this sample there are about 110,000 clones, with 69% seen only once. 5% to 6.5% of the sample goes to the ten largest clones.

This clone was counted only a few times. The target of this receptor is not known. There are no base qualities to consult, and no much larger clone falls within one base. Each collaborating institution followed its own protocols to collect whole blood in K2EDTA tubes. For TCRbeta analysis, collaborator samples were shipped as frozen whole blood, as isolated PBMCs, or as DNA extracted from either sample type. The clonotype was recovered from a man aged 80 or over with acute or convalescent COVID-19. The sequenced sample consisted of peripheral blood.

The CDR3 reads as follows: CASGPGGRSADTQYF. At the DNA level, the sequence is TGTGCCAGCGGGCCTGGCGGGAGGAGCGCAGATACGCAGTATTTT. The chain is encoded by TRBV28 joined to TRBJ2-3, and 8 bases in between align with TRBD2. Ends trimmed: V by 8 bases, J by 4 bases; bases unmatched to a gene: 11. In the germline V gene, CDR1 corresponds to MDHEN and CDR2 to SYDVKM. The CDR3 runs 15 amino acids, cysteine and phenylalanine included. The only DNA kept is the CDR3, 45 bases in frame from the first base.